This T cell receptor (beta chain) stems from a study of blood T cell repertoires in COVID-19. At the level of the study: Nucleic acid was either cDNA or gDNA, and it came from T cells, B-cell-depleted T cells, or PBMCs.

Methods used by the authors: Amplification with reference gene primers provided the estimates of nucleated cell counts. TCRdb's copy holds only in-frame clones and misses some; the assay was immunoSEQ multiplex PCR. V and J calls and clone size are given by that table; D and trimming were obtained from the DNA. The data contain under 250,000 clones, around 82% of them singletons. Participant ages covered roughly 18 to 89 years across about 25 US areas. The CDR3 length is 17 residues. Germline CDR1 reads MNHNS; CDR2 reads SASEGT. The V gene end was trimmed by 1 base and the J gene end by 5 bases; junction bases not matched to a gene: 7.

The clonotype originates from a young man with acute COVID-19. The chain uses TRBV6-1 and TRBJ2-3; 12 nucleotides match TRBD2. Sequenced material: PBMCs or T cells enriched from blood (not recorded which). For the CDR3, the DNA is TGTGCCAGCAGTGAAGAGCTAGCGGGGGGGCAGAGAGATACGCAGTATTTT. This sequence encodes CASSEELAGGQRDTQYF.